These T cell receptor beta chains were read from a single sample in a study of spatial heterogeneity in lung cancer. TCRdb re-called the 5' RACE reads through MiXCR, storing one row per CDR3 protein. The sample has around 110,000 distinct CDR3 sequences; more than 9% are singletons. Specimen: PBMCs, collected at follow-up. The receptor source for this set is a male donor with early-stage non-small cell lung cancer. The CDR3 runs from the conserved cysteine through the conserved F or W. The D gene is left open where the match is weak. Clone sizes are given selectively: once, few, many, or a class where the clone is expanded.

J: TRBJ2-2
D: .
size: .
length: 15
V: TRBV5-1
CDR3: CASSLVREFTGELFF
DNA: TGCGCCAGCAGCTTGGTCCGGGAATTTACCGGGGAGCTGTTTTTT

J: TRBJ1-5
D: TRBD1
size: many
length: 14
V: TRBV6-1
CDR3: CASNLDRGHQPQHF
DNA: TGTGCCAGCAACCTAGACAGGGGGCATCAGCCCCAGCATTTT

J: TRBJ1-2
D: .
size: few
length: 16
V: TRBV6-5
CDR3: CASSYVGRPANYGYTF
DNA: TGTGCCAGCAGTTACGTGGGGCGCCCGGCTAACTATGGCTACACCTTC

J: TRBJ2-3
D: .
size: .
length: 13
V: TRBV24-1
CDR3: CATSDGHLDTQYF
DNA: TGTGCCACCAGTGACGGACACTTAGATACGCAGTATTTT

J: TRBJ1-1
D: .
size: once
length: 17
V: TRBV25-1
CDR3: CASSEARGKFRETEAFF
DNA: TGTGCCAGCAGTGAAGCTAGGGGGAAGTTTAGGGAAACTGAAGCTTTCTTT

J: TRBJ2-5
D: .
size: many
length: 14
V: TRBV10-3
CDR3: CAIRGSGAQETQYF
DNA: TGTGCCATCAGGGGATCGGGGGCTCAAGAGACCCAGTACTTC

J: TRBJ1-2
D: TRBD1
size: few
length: 13
V: TRBV12-3/TRBV12-4
CDR3: CASKDRAGYGYTF
DNA: TGTGCCAGCAAGGACAGGGCGGGTTATGGCTACACCTTC

J: TRBJ2-1
D: TRBD2
size: many
length: 14
V: TRBV5-1
CDR3: CASSLGLANNEQFF
DNA: TGCGCCAGCAGCTTGGGACTAGCGAACAATGAGCAGTTCTTC

J: TRBJ1-2
D: TRBD1
size: .
length: 14
V: TRBV4-2
CDR3: CASSQPGTAYGYTF
DNA: TGTGCCAGCAGCCAACCAGGGACAGCATATGGCTACACCTTC

J: TRBJ2-1
D: .
size: few
length: 17
V: TRBV2
CDR3: CASRQRTGISSYNEQFF
DNA: TGTGCCAGCAGGCAAAGGACGGGTATTAGCTCCTACAATGAGCAGTTCTTC

J: TRBJ2-7
D: TRBD1
size: .
length: 15
V: TRBV6-1
CDR3: CASSFLTGGIYEQYF
DNA: TGTGCCAGCAGTTTCTTGACAGGGGGAATATACGAGCAGTACTTC

J: TRBJ2-7
D: .
size: .
length: 14
V: TRBV28
CDR3: CASSRRGSTYEQYF
DNA: TGTGCCAGCAGTCGCAGGGGTAGCACCTACGAGCAGTACTTC

J: TRBJ1-5
D: TRBD1
size: many
length: 16
V: TRBV5-1
CDR3: CASSTRQGSSNQPQHF
DNA: TGCGCCAGCAGCACCCGACAGGGATCGAGCAATCAGCCCCAGCATTTT

J: TRBJ1-2
D: TRBD1
size: few
length: 15
V: TRBV3-1
CDR3: CASSQVEQGGNRYTF
DNA: TGTGCCAGCAGCCAAGTGGAGCAGGGGGGAAATCGCTACACCTTC

J: TRBJ1-2
D: .
size: many
length: 14
V: TRBV27
CDR3: CASSRAIRGISYTF
DNA: TGTGCCAGCAGCAGGGCAATCCGGGGTATTAGCTACACCTTC

J: TRBJ1-1
D: TRBD1
size: .
length: 14
V: TRBV20-1
CDR3: CSAVFSRDRGEAFF
DNA: TGCAGTGCAGTTTTTTCTCGGGACAGGGGTGAAGCTTTCTTT

J: TRBJ2-1
D: .
size: .
length: 17
V: TRBV7-2
CDR3: CASSPFIRVSGSDEQFF
DNA: TGTGCCAGCAGTCCCTTCATCCGCGTTTCTGGGTCTGATGAGCAGTTCTTC

J: TRBJ1-1
D: .
size: medium-sized
length: 13
V: TRBV7-9
CDR3: CASSLDVNTEAFF
DNA: TGTGCCAGCAGCTTGGATGTTAACACTGAAGCTTTCTTT

J: TRBJ1-1
D: .
size: many
length: 15
V: TRBV20-1
CDR3: CSARDAGRANTEAFF
DNA: TGCAGTGCTAGAGATGCAGGCAGGGCGAACACTGAAGCTTTCTTT

J: TRBJ2-3
D: TRBD2
size: .
length: 17
V: TRBV24-1
CDR3: CATSEPWTSGGTDTQYF
DNA: TGTGCCACCAGTGAACCCTGGACTAGCGGGGGAACAGATACGCAGTATTTT

J: TRBJ2-1
D: TRBD2
size: many
length: 16
V: TRBV20-1
CDR3: CSASGTSWRDYNEQFF
DNA: TGCAGTGCTAGCGGGACTAGCTGGAGGGATTACAATGAGCAGTTCTTC

J: TRBJ2-5
D: TRBD2
size: many
length: 16
V: TRBV28
CDR3: CASSSERGRNQETQYF
DNA: TGTGCCAGCAGTTCGGAGCGGGGGAGAAACCAAGAGACCCAGTACTTC

J: TRBJ2-1
D: TRBD2
size: few
length: 17
V: TRBV7-2
CDR3: CASSYPSSGPSYNEQFF
DNA: TGTGCCAGCAGCTACCCCTCTAGCGGGCCTTCCTACAATGAGCAGTTCTTC

J: TRBJ1-2
D: .
size: many
length: 13
V: TRBV5-1
CDR3: CASSLGGHYGYTF
DNA: TGCGCCAGCAGCTTGGGGGGCCACTATGGCTACACCTTC

J: TRBJ1-2
D: TRBD1
size: few
length: 16
V: TRBV11-2
CDR3: CASSLGPRGADYGYTF
DNA: TGTGCCAGCAGCTTAGGGCCCAGGGGGGCGGACTATGGCTACACCTTC

J: TRBJ1-1
D: TRBD1
size: few
length: 13
V: TRBV20-1
CDR3: CSARSTGRAEAFF
DNA: TGCAGTGCTAGATCGACAGGGCGAGCTGAAGCTTTCTTT

J: TRBJ2-7
D: .
size: few
length: 12
V: TRBV12-3/TRBV12-4
CDR3: CASSGPYDEQYF
DNA: TGTGCCAGCAGTGGCCCCTACGACGAGCAGTACTTC

J: TRBJ1-2
D: TRBD1
size: many
length: 14
V: TRBV27
CDR3: CASTQSTGTYGYTF
DNA: TGTGCCAGCACCCAATCGACAGGGACCTATGGCTACACCTTC

J: TRBJ2-3
D: .
size: few
length: 14
V: TRBV13
CDR3: CASSLVHGTDTQYF
DNA: TGTGCCAGCAGCTTAGTTCACGGCACAGATACGCAGTATTTT

J: TRBJ2-4
D: .
size: few
length: 14
V: TRBV3-1
CDR3: CASSRGSAKNIQYF
DNA: TGTGCCAGCAGCCGAGGGTCAGCCAAAAACATTCAGTACTTC

J: TRBJ1-5
D: .
size: many
length: 16
V: TRBV4-2
CDR3: CASSTLAGYSNQPQHF
DNA: TGTGCCAGCAGCACTCTGGCAGGTTATAGCAATCAGCCCCAGCATTTT

J: TRBJ2-3
D: TRBD1
size: few
length: 15
V: TRBV4-3
CDR3: CASSTGQGHTDTQYF
DNA: TGCGCCAGCAGTACGGGACAGGGGCACACAGATACGCAGTATTTT

J: TRBJ2-7
D: TRBD1
size: few
length: 15
V: TRBV6-2/TRBV6-3
CDR3: CASSYPPGQGYEQYF
DNA: TGTGCCAGCAGTTACCCTCCGGGACAGGGGTACGAGCAGTACTTC

J: TRBJ2-1
D: TRBD1
size: .
length: 14
V: TRBV10-3
CDR3: CAIRGTGSYNEQFF
DNA: TGTGCCATCAGAGGGACAGGCTCCTACAATGAGCAGTTCTTC

J: TRBJ2-7
D: .
size: few
length: 14
V: TRBV6-2/TRBV6-3
CDR3: CASRFGVQDYEQYF
DNA: TGTGCCAGCAGATTCGGGGTCCAGGATTACGAGCAGTACTTC

J: TRBJ2-7
D: .
size: many
length: 11
V: TRBV6-5
CDR3: CASLAGFEQYF
DNA: TGTGCCAGCCTAGCAGGGTTCGAACAGTACTTC

J: TRBJ2-7
D: TRBD2
size: .
length: 13
V: TRBV5-4
CDR3: CASSVGRGYEQYF
DNA: TGTGCCAGCAGCGTCGGGAGGGGCTACGAGCAGTACTTC

J: TRBJ1-1
D: .
size: many
length: 14
V: TRBV28
CDR3: CASRLPGPNTEAFF
DNA: TGTGCCAGCAGGCTCCCTGGGCCGAACACTGAAGCTTTCTTT

J: TRBJ2-3
D: TRBD2
size: many
length: 18
V: TRBV5-4
CDR3: CASSLELRAGAGTDTQYF
DNA: TGTGCCAGCAGCTTGGAATTGCGAGCGGGGGCGGGCACAGATACGCAGTATTTT

J: TRBJ2-2
D: TRBD2
size: many
length: 14
V: TRBV20-1
CDR3: CSARGLTNTGELFF
DNA: TGCAGTGCTAGGGGACTAACGAACACCGGGGAGCTGTTTTTT

J: TRBJ2-5
D: .
size: few
length: 14
V: TRBV7-9
CDR3: CASSPGVSQETQYF
DNA: TGTGCCAGCAGCCCAGGGGTCTCCCAAGAGACCCAGTACTTC

J: TRBJ1-5
D: .
size: .
length: 13
V: TRBV9
CDR3: CASSPGDNQPQHF
DNA: TGTGCCAGCAGCCCCGGGGACAATCAGCCCCAGCATTTT

J: TRBJ2-3
D: TRBD2
size: .
length: 16
V: TRBV20-1
CDR3: CSASKNGGAGTDTQYF
DNA: TGCAGTGCTAGCAAAAACGGGGGGGCGGGTACAGATACGCAGTATTTT

J: TRBJ2-5
D: TRBD1
size: .
length: 13
V: TRBV2
CDR3: CASRGQVVQTQYF
DNA: TGTGCCAGCAGAGGACAGGTAGTACAGACCCAGTACTTC

J: TRBJ2-3
D: .
size: .
length: 16
V: TRBV7-8
CDR3: CASSSPGSVAVDTQYF
DNA: TGTGCCAGCAGCTCACCCGGGTCAGTAGCCGTAGATACGCAGTATTTT

J: TRBJ1-5
D: TRBD1
size: .
length: 16
V: TRBV5-1
CDR3: CASSLVGQGYNQPQHF
DNA: TGCGCCAGCAGCTTGGTGGGACAGGGCTACAATCAGCCCCAGCATTTT

J: TRBJ2-3
D: TRBD2
size: .
length: 16
V: TRBV7-9
CDR3: CASSRLAGGGTDTQYF
DNA: TGTGCCAGCAGCCGACTAGCGGGGGGGGGCACAGATACGCAGTATTTT

J: TRBJ2-1
D: .
size: few
length: 13
V: TRBV7-9
CDR3: CASSLVSHNEQFF
DNA: TGTGCCAGCAGCTTAGTCAGTCACAATGAGCAGTTCTTC

J: TRBJ1-1
D: .
size: few
length: 14
V: TRBV5-1
CDR3: CASQPGTRNTEAFF
DNA: TGCGCCAGCCAGCCGGGGACAAGGAACACTGAAGCTTTCTTT

J: TRBJ1-5
D: .
size: .
length: 12
V: TRBV20-1
CDR3: CSGRDSNQPQHF
DNA: TGCAGTGGCAGGGATAGCAATCAGCCCCAGCATTTT

J: TRBJ2-7
D: .
size: many
length: 14
V: TRBV9
CDR3: CASSPSPRPHEQYF
DNA: TGTGCCAGCAGCCCCAGCCCAAGGCCGCACGAGCAGTACTTC

J: TRBJ2-3
D: TRBD2
size: .
length: 17
V: TRBV18
CDR3: CASSPPAGGPVTDTQYF
DNA: TGTGCCAGCTCACCACCTGCGGGGGGGCCTGTGACAGATACGCAGTATTTT

J: TRBJ2-4
D: .
size: .
length: 13
V: TRBV2
CDR3: CAGGTVAKNIQYF
DNA: TGTGCCGGGGGGACAGTAGCCAAAAACATTCAGTACTTC

J: TRBJ2-3
D: .
size: .
length: 14
V: TRBV28
CDR3: CASSGTRGADTQYF
DNA: TGTGCCAGCAGTGGGACCCGCGGGGCAGATACGCAGTATTTT

J: TRBJ1-1
D: .
size: .
length: 15
V: TRBV20-1
CDR3: CSARGVTLFGTEAFF
DNA: TGCAGTGCACGCGGGGTTACCCTTTTCGGCACTGAAGCTTTCTTT

J: TRBJ2-1
D: .
size: .
length: 16
V: TRBV27
CDR3: CTSSLTGSRIYNEQFF
DNA: TGTACCAGCAGTTTAACAGGCTCGCGCATCTACAATGAGCAGTTCTTC

J: TRBJ2-1
D: .
size: .
length: 15
V: TRBV5-6
CDR3: CASSFYEGVSNEQFF
DNA: TGTGCCAGCAGCTTTTACGAGGGGGTAAGCAATGAGCAGTTCTTC

J: TRBJ1-1
D: TRBD1
size: many
length: 14
V: TRBV7-9
CDR3: CASSIGPGGTEAFF
DNA: TGTGCCAGCAGTATTGGCCCAGGGGGCACTGAAGCTTTCTTT